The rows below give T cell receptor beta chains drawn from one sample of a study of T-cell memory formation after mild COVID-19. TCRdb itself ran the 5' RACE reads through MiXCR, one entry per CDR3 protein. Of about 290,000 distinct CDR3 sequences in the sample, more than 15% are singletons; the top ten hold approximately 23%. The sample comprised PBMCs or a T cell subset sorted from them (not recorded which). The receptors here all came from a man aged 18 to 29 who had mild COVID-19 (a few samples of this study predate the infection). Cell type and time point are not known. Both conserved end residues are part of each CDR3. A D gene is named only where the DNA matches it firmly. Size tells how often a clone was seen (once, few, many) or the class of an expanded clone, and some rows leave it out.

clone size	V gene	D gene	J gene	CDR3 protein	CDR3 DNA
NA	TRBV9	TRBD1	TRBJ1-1	CASSATGEIMNTEAFF	TGTGCCAGCAGCGCCACAGGGGAGATTATGAACACTGAAGCTTTCTTT
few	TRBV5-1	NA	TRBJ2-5	CASSLSGEVVTQYF	TGCGCCAGCAGCTTGAGTGGGGAGGTTGTGACCCAGTACTTC
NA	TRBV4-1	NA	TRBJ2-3	CASSQGLRPQAQYF	TGCGCCAGCAGCCAAGGCCTGAGACCCCAGGCGCAGTATTTT
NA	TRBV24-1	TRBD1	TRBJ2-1	CATRGRTGAYNEQFF	TGTGCCACCAGGGGAAGGACAGGGGCCTACAATGAGCAGTTCTTC
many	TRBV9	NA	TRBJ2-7	CASSVGEGAYEQYF	TGTGCCAGCAGCGTAGGGGAGGGGGCATACGAGCAGTACTTC
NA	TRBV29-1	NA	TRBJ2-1	CSADNYNEQFF	TGCAGCGCTGATAACTACAATGAGCAGTTCTTC
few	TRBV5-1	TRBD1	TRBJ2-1	CASSLATGAAEQFF	TGCGCCAGCAGCTTGGCCACAGGGGCGGCTGAGCAGTTCTTC
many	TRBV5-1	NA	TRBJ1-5	CASSLDGGDNQPQHF	TGCGCCAGCAGCTTGGACGGGGGAGACAATCAGCCCCAGCATTTT
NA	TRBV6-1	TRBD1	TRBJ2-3	CASEPGQGSDTQYF	TGTGCCAGCGAACCGGGACAGGGGTCAGATACGCAGTATTTT
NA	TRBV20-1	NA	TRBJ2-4	CSAWDRNKNIQYF	TGCAGTGCGTGGGACCGAAACAAAAACATTCAGTACTTC
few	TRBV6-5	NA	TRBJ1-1	CASSYRTHTEAFF	TGTGCCAGCAGTTACCGGACACACACTGAAGCTTTCTTT
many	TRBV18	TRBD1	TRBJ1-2	CASSVGQNYGYTF	TGTGCCAGCTCAGTGGGACAGAACTATGGCTACACCTTC
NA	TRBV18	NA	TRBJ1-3	CASSAVQGNTIYF	TGTGCCAGCTCCGCCGTACAGGGAAACACCATATATTTT
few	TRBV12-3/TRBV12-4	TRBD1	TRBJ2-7	CASSRQGSLYEQYF	TGTGCCAGCAGCCGACAGGGAAGCCTTTACGAGCAGTACTTC
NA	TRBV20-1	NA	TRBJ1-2	CSAREQAGSGYTF	TGCAGTGCTAGAGAACAGGCGGGTTCGGGCTACACCTTC
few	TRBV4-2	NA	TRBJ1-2	CASSQAGDFGYTF	TGTGCCAGCAGCCAAGCTGGGGACTTTGGCTACACCTTC